A selection of T cell receptor beta chains follows, all from one sample in a study of shared clonotypes between healthy human individuals. Data came from immunoSEQ multiplex PCR; TCRdb stores just in-frame clones and leaves some out. The table lists more than 2 million clones, approximately 94% of them singletons. Input material: naive CD4+ T cells sorted from blood. All receptors derive from a man younger than 30 in good health. Both conserved end residues are part of each CDR3. A D gene is named only where the DNA matches it firmly. Rows may omit the clone size; those that give it use once, few, many or a size class.

length: 15
D: TRBD2
V: TRBV4-3
size: .
J: TRBJ2-1
DNA: TGCGCCAGCAGCCAAGAACCGGGAGGAGGCAATGAGCAGTTCTTC
CDR3: CASSQEPGGGNEQFF

length: 11
D: .
V: TRBV7-9
size: .
J: TRBJ2-5
DNA: TGTGCCAGCAGCCCGGGGGAGACCCAGTACTTC
CDR3: CASSPGETQYF

length: 17
D: .
V: TRBV11-2
size: .
J: TRBJ2-7
DNA: TGTGCCAGCAGCTTATCCCCATGGCAGGGACCCTCCTACGAGCAGTACTTC
CDR3: CASSLSPWQGPSYEQYF

length: 15
D: .
V: TRBV6-5
size: .
J: TRBJ2-7
DNA: TGTGCCAGCAGGACGACTAGTATCGGGAACTACGAGCAGTACTTC
CDR3: CASRTTSIGNYEQYF

length: 15
D: TRBD1
V: TRBV5-1
size: .
J: TRBJ2-5
DNA: TGCGCCAGCAGCTGGGGCGACAGGGTAGAAGAGACCCAGTACTTC
CDR3: CASSWGDRVEETQYF

length: 13
D: .
V: TRBV30
size: .
J: TRBJ1-3
DNA: TGTGCCTGGAGTGGACTATCTGGAAACACCATATATTTT
CDR3: CAWSGLSGNTIYF

length: 13
D: .
V: TRBV4-3
size: .
J: TRBJ1-6
DNA: TGCGCCAGCAGCCAAGAATGGAATTCACCCCTCCACTTT
CDR3: CASSQEWNSPLHF

length: 15
D: TRBD1
V: TRBV6-6
size: .
J: TRBJ2-7
DNA: TGTGCCAGCAGCCAACGACAGGGGTCCTCCTACGAGCAGTACTTC
CDR3: CASSQRQGSSYEQYF

length: 18
D: TRBD2
V: TRBV5-6
size: .
J: TRBJ2-1
DNA: TGTGCCAGCAGCTTGGTTTCGTCTAGCGGGCCCTCCTACAATGAGCAGTTCTTC
CDR3: CASSLVSSSGPSYNEQFF

length: 14
D: TRBD1
V: TRBV19
size: .
J: TRBJ1-2
DNA: TGTGCCAGTAGCCTCGGACAGGGAAGGTATGGCTACACCTTC
CDR3: CASSLGQGRYGYTF

length: 15
D: .
V: TRBV7-9
size: .
J: TRBJ2-7
DNA: TGTGCCAGCAGCTTAGAGGGGCCGTGGGGCTACGAGCAGTACTTC
CDR3: CASSLEGPWGYEQYF

length: 18
D: TRBD2
V: TRBV5-4
size: .
J: TRBJ2-5
DNA: TGTGCCAGCAGCCTCTCTAGCCGTTTGACTAGCGGGGAAGAGACCCAGTACTTC
CDR3: CASSLSSRLTSGEETQYF

length: 13
D: .
V: TRBV2
size: .
J: TRBJ2-7
DNA: TGTGCCAGCAAGCAGGGGTGGGCCGGCGAGCAGTACTTC
CDR3: CASKQGWAGEQYF

length: 15
D: TRBD2
V: TRBV5-1
size: .
J: TRBJ2-1
DNA: TGCGCCAGCAGCTTGGGACTAGCGGGAGTCTCTGAGCAGTTCTTC
CDR3: CASSLGLAGVSEQFF

length: 16
D: .
V: TRBV6-1
size: .
J: TRBJ2-3
DNA: TGTGCCAGCAGTGAAGGGAGGGGGACGTACACAGATACGCAGTATTTT
CDR3: CASSEGRGTYTDTQYF

length: 15
D: TRBD1
V: TRBV28
size: .
J: TRBJ2-2
DNA: TGTGCCAGCAGATTCACAGGGGGCAACACCGGGGAGCTGTTTTTT
CDR3: CASRFTGGNTGELFF

length: 17
D: .
V: TRBV11-2
size: .
J: TRBJ2-7
DNA: TGTGCCAGCAAATCTCCCGCTCCGAGCGCATTCTCCTACGAGCAGTACTTC
CDR3: CASKSPAPSAFSYEQYF

length: 17
D: TRBD2
V: TRBV5-1
size: .
J: TRBJ2-2
DNA: TGCGCCAGCAGCGGCCGGGGAGGGCGAGAGTACACCGGGGAGCTGTTTTTT
CDR3: CASSGRGGREYTGELFF

length: 12
D: .
V: TRBV6-6
size: .
J: TRBJ1-2
DNA: TGTGCCAGCAGTTACTCCGGGGTCGGCTACACCTTC
CDR3: CASSYSGVGYTF

length: 13
D: .
V: TRBV5-1
size: .
J: TRBJ2-7
DNA: TGCGCCAGCAGCCCGATTGGGGGCTACGAGCAGTACTTC
CDR3: CASSPIGGYEQYF

length: 15
D: .
V: TRBV6-5
size: .
J: TRBJ1-5
DNA: TGTGCCAGCAGTGCCGGGAGGGCGAGCAATCAGCCCCAGCATTTT
CDR3: CASSAGRASNQPQHF

length: 13
D: .
V: TRBV5-1
size: .
J: TRBJ1-1
DNA: TGCGCCAGCAGCTTGGAGGGGAGTTCTGAAGCTTTCTTT
CDR3: CASSLEGSSEAFF

length: 15
D: .
V: TRBV21-1
size: once
J: TRBJ1-3
DNA: TGTGCCAGCAGCAAAGTGAAGAGCTCTGGAAACACCATATATTTT
CDR3: CASSKVKSSGNTIYF

length: 13
D: .
V: TRBV18
size: .
J: TRBJ1-4
DNA: TGTGCCAGCTCACTAACATTAGGGGAAAAACTGTTTTTT
CDR3: CASSLTLGEKLFF

length: 13
D: TRBD1
V: TRBV30
size: .
J: TRBJ1-2
DNA: TGTGCCTGGAGTAGGGGACAGTCCTATGGCTACACCTTC
CDR3: CAWSRGQSYGYTF

length: 13
D: .
V: TRBV4-1
size: .
J: TRBJ2-7
DNA: TGCGCCAGCAGCCAAGGTCCGGATTATGAGCAGTACTTC
CDR3: CASSQGPDYEQYF

length: 17
D: .
V: TRBV19
size: .
J: TRBJ2-2
DNA: TGTGCCAGTAGTATAGAAGGGGGAGAAACGAACACCGGGGAGCTGTTTTTT
CDR3: CASSIEGGETNTGELFF

length: 11
D: .
V: TRBV6-6
size: .
J: TRBJ2-7
DNA: TGTGCCAGCCGAGGGGACTACGAGCAGTACTTC
CDR3: CASRGDYEQYF

length: 15
D: TRBD1
V: TRBV30
size: .
J: TRBJ1-2
DNA: TGTGCCTGCTACGACAGGGAACTCCTCACTTATGGCTACACCTTC
CDR3: CACYDRELLTYGYTF

length: 15
D: .
V: TRBV5-1
size: .
J: TRBJ1-1
DNA: TGCGCCAGCAGCTTAAACAATGGTATTACCACTGAAGCTTTCTTT
CDR3: CASSLNNGITTEAFF

length: 13
D: .
V: TRBV28
size: .
J: TRBJ2-1
DNA: TGTGCCAGCAGTAGTAGGATCAACAATGAGCAGTTCTTC
CDR3: CASSSRINNEQFF

length: 15
D: TRBD2
V: TRBV5-1
size: .
J: TRBJ2-1
DNA: TGCGCCAGCAGCCCGGGACTAGCGGGAGGTGGAGAGCAGTTCTTC
CDR3: CASSPGLAGGGEQFF

length: 14
D: TRBD2
V: TRBV7-2
size: once
J: TRBJ2-5
DNA: TGTGCCAGCAGCCCAAAGCGGGAGCTAGAGACCCAGTACTTC
CDR3: CASSPKRELETQYF

length: 15
D: TRBD1
V: TRBV10-3
size: .
J: TRBJ2-3
DNA: TGTGCCATCAGTGAGTTAGGACAGGGAAAAGATACGCAGTATTTT
CDR3: CAISELGQGKDTQYF

length: 14
D: .
V: TRBV5-1
size: .
J: TRBJ2-5
DNA: TGCGCCAGCAGCTTGGATCTAGTCGAAGAGACCCAGTACTTC
CDR3: CASSLDLVEETQYF

length: 12
D: .
V: TRBV7-9
size: .
J: TRBJ2-7
DNA: TGTGCCAGCAGCCGGGACCACTACGAGCAGTACTTC
CDR3: CASSRDHYEQYF

length: 13
D: .
V: TRBV14
size: .
J: TRBJ1-1
DNA: TGTGCCAGCAGCCGAAGGGGGAACACTGAAGCTTTCTTT
CDR3: CASSRRGNTEAFF